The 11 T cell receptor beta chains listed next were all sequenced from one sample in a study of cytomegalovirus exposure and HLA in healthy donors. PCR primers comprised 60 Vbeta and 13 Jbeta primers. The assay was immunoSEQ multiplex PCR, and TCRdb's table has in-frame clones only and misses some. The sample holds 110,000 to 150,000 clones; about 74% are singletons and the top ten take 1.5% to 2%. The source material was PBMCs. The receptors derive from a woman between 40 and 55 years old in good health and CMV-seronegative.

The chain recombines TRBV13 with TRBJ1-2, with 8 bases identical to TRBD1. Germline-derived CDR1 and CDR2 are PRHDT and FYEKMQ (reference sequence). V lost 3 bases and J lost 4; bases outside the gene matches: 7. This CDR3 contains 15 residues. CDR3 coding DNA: TGTGCCAGCAGCTTGGGACAGGAAGCCTCCTATGGCTACACCTTC. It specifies CASSLGQEASYGYTF. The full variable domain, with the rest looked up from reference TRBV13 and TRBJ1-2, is AAGVIQSPRHLIKEKRETATLKCYPIPRHDTVYWYQQGPGQDPQFLISFYEKMQSDKGSIPDRFSAQQFSDYHSELNMSSLELGDSALYFCASSLGQEASYGYTFGSGTRLTVV.

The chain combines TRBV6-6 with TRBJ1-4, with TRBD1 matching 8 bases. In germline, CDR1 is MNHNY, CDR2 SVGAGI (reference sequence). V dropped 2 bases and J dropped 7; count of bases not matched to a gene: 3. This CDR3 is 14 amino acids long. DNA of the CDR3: TGTGCCAGCAGTTACACCCAGGGGGCTGAAAAACTGTTTTTT. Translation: CASSYTQGAEKLFF.

This CDR3 is CASSYSGALNGELFF. The DNA for the CDR3 is TGCGCCAGCAGCTACAGTGGGGCGCTAAACGGGGAGCTGTTTTTT. V gene TRBV5-1 combines with J gene TRBJ2-2; D possibly corresponds to TRBD1 (5 bases). This CDR3 is built from 15 residues. Germline CDR1 reads SGHRS; CDR2 reads YFSETQ. Trimming pared 3 bases from V and 7 bases from J, leaving 16 bases between.

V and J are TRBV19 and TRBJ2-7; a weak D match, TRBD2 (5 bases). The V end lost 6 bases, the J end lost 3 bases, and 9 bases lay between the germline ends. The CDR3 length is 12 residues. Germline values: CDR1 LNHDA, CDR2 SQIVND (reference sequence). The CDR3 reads CASRNRGYEQYF. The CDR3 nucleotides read TGTGCCAGTAGGAACCGGGGCTACGAGCAGTACTTC.

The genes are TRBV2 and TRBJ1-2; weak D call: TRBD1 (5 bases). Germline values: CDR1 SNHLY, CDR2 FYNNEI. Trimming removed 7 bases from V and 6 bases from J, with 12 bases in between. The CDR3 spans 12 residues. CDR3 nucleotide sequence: TGTGCCAGCATCCCTACAGGCAATGGCTACACCTTC. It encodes CASIPTGNGYTF.

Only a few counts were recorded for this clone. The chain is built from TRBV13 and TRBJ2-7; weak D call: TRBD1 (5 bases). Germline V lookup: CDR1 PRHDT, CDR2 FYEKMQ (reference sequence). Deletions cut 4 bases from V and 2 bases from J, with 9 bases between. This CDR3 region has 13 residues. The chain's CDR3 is CASSWGPPYEQYF. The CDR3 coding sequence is TGTGCCAGCAGCTGGGGCCCACCCTACGAGCAGTACTTC.

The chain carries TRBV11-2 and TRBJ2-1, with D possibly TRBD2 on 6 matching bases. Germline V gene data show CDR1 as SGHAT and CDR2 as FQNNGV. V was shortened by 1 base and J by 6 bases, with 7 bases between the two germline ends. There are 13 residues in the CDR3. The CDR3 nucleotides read TGTGCCAGCAGCTTAGCCGGGGGCAATGAGCAGTTCTTC. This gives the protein CASSLAGGNEQFF.

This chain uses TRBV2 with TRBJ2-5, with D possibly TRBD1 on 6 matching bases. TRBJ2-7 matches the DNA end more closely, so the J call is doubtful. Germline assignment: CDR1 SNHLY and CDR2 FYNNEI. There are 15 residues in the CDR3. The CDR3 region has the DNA TGTGCCAGCAGTGAACGCGGCAGGGGCGGCTACGAGCAGTACTTC. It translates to CASSERGRGGYEQYF.

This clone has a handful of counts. The CDR3 loop is CASSDSAGVSGELFF. CDR3 coding DNA: TGTGCCAGCAGTGACTCTGCGGGAGTGTCCGGGGAGCTGTTTTTT. V and J are TRBV6-4 and TRBJ2-2; TRBD2 agrees at 7 bases. The CDR3 totals 15 residues. The germline V gene has CDR1 MRHNA and CDR2 SNTAGT. The V and J ends lost 0 bases and 6 bases, in that order; junction bases with no gene match: 4.

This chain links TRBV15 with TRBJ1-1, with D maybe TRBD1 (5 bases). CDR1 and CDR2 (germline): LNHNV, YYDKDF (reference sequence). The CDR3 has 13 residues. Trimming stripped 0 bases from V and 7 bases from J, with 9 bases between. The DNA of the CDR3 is TGTGCCACCAGCAGAGATCCCACAGGTGAAGCTTTCTTT. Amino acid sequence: CATSRDPTGEAFF.

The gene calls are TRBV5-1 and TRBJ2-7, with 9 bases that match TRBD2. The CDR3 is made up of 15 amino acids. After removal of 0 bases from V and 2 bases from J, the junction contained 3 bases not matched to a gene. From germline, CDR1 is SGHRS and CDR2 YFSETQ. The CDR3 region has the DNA TGCGCCAGCAGCTTGGTAGTAGCGGGAGCCTACGAGCAGTACTTC. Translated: CASSLVVAGAYEQYF.